This TCR beta chain comes out of a study of radiotherapy plus CTLA-4 blockade in lung cancer. Study details: Disease control was present in under 35% of patients, and objective responses in approximately 20%.

Produced via immunoSEQ multiplex PCR; TCRdb's table is partial and in-frame only. Of tens of thousands of clones listed, 83% were seen once; the top ten hold roughly 0.84%. Germline CDR1 SSHAT, CDR2 FNYEAQ (reference sequence). This CDR3 comprises 13 residues. Comments on this clone: Its target is unknown. The germline gene is not matched at one end of the junction; a read error may be the cause.

General observations from the study: With interferon-beta, early dynamics of blood T cell clones were reported to best predict response. After radiotherapy and ipilimumab, tumor-derived clones expanded in peripheral blood.

The study treated chemo-refractory metastatic non-small-cell lung cancer patients with focal radiation plus ipilimumab CTLA-4 blockade. The chain is built from TRBV7-7 and TRBJ2-3, with D uncertain. The TCR sequence derives from a human donor with non-small cell lung cancer who had stable disease on radiotherapy plus ipilimumab. The specimen was peripheral blood, collected from a patient treated with radiotherapy plus ipilimumab. The CDR3 nucleotides are TGTGCTAGCAGCTTAGGAAGTAGAGATACGCAGTATTTT. It translates to CASSLGSRDTQYF.